This TCR beta chain was profiled in a study of T cell changes during pregnancy in multiple sclerosis. CDR3 length: 16 amino acids. J gave up 3 bases and V 2 bases, and 3 bases lay outside the gene matches. CDR1 is SNHLY and CDR2 is FYNNEI in the germline V gene. Method: immunoSEQ multiplex PCR; TCRdb's copy keeps in-frame clones and lacks some. Of approximately 100,000 clones in the sample, about nine tenths were seen once. This TCR derives from a female donor with multiple sclerosis, enrolled in a pregnancy study. The specimen comprised peripheral blood, sampled after pregnancy. This rearrangement joins TRBV2 to TRBJ2-1, with 11 bases fitting TRBD2. DNA for the CDR3: TGTGCCAGCAGTGAACTAGCGGGGGGCTTCTACAATGAGCAGTTCTTC. Protein: CASSELAGGFYNEQFF.